One T cell receptor beta chain is described in this entry. Study processing details: Amplified reference gene primers provided the basis for estimating nucleated cell counts. Profiling relied on immunoSEQ multiplex PCR, and the TCRdb table lists in-frame clones only, not all of them. V, J and clone size are those of that table, while D and trimming were read from the DNA. There are 140,000 to 150,000 clones in the sample; approximately 86% occur only once, and 1.8% lies in the top ten. The CDR3 sequence is 14 residues long. CDR1 MNHEY and CDR2 SVGAGI come from the germline V gene. V lost 6 bases, J lost 7 bases, and 11 bases stayed unmatched. The data are from a study of blood T cell repertoires in COVID-19. Looking at the study overall: Both acute and convalescent COVID-19 samples were obtained from the United States, Italy and Spain. From T cells, B-cell-depleted T cells, or PBMCs came the material, which was cDNA or gDNA.

The rearrangement joins TRBV6-5 to TRBJ1-2; 7 nucleotides agree with TRBD1. Sequenced material: peripheral blood. The source is a man in his sixties or seventies with acute or convalescent COVID-19. As DNA, the CDR3 is TGTGCCAGCAGCGTGGACAGGTTATATTTTGGCTACACCTTC. It codes for CASSVDRLYFGYTF.